Only a few counts were recorded for the clone carrying this T cell receptor beta chain. The antigen is unknown. This sample is part of a study of beta chain features in type 1 diabetes. Study results and caveats: Patients' naive, central memory and Treg TCRB repertoires seemed closer to one another than those of healthy donors. There was a moderate but significant shortening of TCRB CDR3s in all four CD4+ subsets of Type 1 diabetes patients.

This CDR3 spans 16 amino acids. The germline gives CDR1 PRHDT, CDR2 FYEKMQ (reference sequence). The V gene end was trimmed by 5 bases and the J gene end by 5 bases; junction bases not matched to a gene: 7. Investigators reverse transcribed all isolated RNA, so they sequenced expressed TCRB transcripts. Sequenced by immunoSEQ multiplex PCR; TCRdb stores in-frame clones only, minus some. The sample records under 300,000 clones, around 14% being singletons. Sequenced material: naive CD4+ T cells from blood. This TCR derives from a man aged 25 to 45 with type 1 diabetes. The V and J genes are TRBV13 and TRBJ2-3; 13 bases are shared with TRBD2. Here the CDR3 DNA reads TGTGCCAGCAGCCCACGAACTAGCGGGGGGGGAGATACGCAGTATTTT. Translation gives CASSPRTSGGGDTQYF.